This record concerns one T cell receptor (beta chain) sequence. In the original workflow: Estimation of nucleated cell counts was performed using reference gene primer amplification. Sequencing used immunoSEQ multiplex PCR; TCRdb keeps in-frame clones, though not all of them. V and J calls and clone size are given by that table; D and trimming were obtained from the DNA. The sample has approximately 170,000 clones; about 87% are singletons. Germline lookup yields CDR1 MNHNY and CDR2 SVGAGI (reference sequence). Trimming shortened V by 5 bases and J by 2 bases, and 7 bases separated the two germline ends. The CDR3 consists of 12 residues. The data originate from a study of blood T cell repertoires in COVID-19. Background on the study: Sources were T cells, B-cell-depleted T cells, or PBMCs; the material itself was cDNA or gDNA.

The chain combines TRBV6-6 with TRBJ2-7, with D uncertain. Sequencing input: peripheral blood. This sequence originates from a man aged 55 to 70 with acute or convalescent COVID-19. CDR3: CASSDIPYEQYF. The CDR3 DNA reads as TGTGCCAGCAGTGACATACCCTACGAGCAGTACTTC.